This T cell receptor beta chain was captured by sequencing in a study of CD8+ T cells in alopecia areata. cDNA prepared by RNA extraction and subsequent reverse transcription served as the template for sequencing. Sequenced by immunoSEQ multiplex PCR; TCRdb stores in-frame clones only, minus some. Counted here are 200,000 to 250,000 clones, around three fifths occurring once; the ten biggest clones make up around 4.2%. The V and J ends lost 1 base and 0 bases respectively, with 14 bases between them. Germline lookup yields CDR1 SGHTA and CDR2 FQGNSA. There are 17 residues in the CDR3. Treatment indicated: oral pan-JAK inhibitor, 5-10 mg twice daily.

The sequence was obtained from a human donor with alopecia areata. This chain joins TRBV7-2 and TRBJ2-3, with a weak D call TRBD2 (7 bases). The sample was CD4+ T cells sorted from blood, taken at week 4, from a patient treated with tofacitinib. The CDR3 protein is CASSLVGGGTSTDTQYF. The CDR3 DNA reads as TGTGCCAGCAGCTTAGTGGGCGGGGGCACAAGCACAGATACGCAGTATTTT.